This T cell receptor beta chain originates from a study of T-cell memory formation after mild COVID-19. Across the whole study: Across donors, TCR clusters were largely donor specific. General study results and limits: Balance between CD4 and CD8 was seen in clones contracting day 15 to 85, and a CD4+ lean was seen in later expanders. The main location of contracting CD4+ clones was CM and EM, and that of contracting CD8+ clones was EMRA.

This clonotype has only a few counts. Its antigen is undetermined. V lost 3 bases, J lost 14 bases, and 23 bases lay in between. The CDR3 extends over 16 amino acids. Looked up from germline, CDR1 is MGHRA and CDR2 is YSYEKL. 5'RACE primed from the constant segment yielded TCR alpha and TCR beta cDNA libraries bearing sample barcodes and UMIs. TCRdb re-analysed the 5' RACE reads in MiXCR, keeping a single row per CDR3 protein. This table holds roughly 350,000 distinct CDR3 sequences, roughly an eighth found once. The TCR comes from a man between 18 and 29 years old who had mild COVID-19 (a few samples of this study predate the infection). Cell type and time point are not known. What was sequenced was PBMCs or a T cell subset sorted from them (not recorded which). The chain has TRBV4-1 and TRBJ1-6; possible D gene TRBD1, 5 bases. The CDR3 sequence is CASSHLGRRPLGALHF. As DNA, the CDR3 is TGCGCCAGCAGCCACCTGGGACGGCGGCCCCTTGGAGCCCTCCACTTT.